This T cell receptor (beta chain) stems from a study of cytomegalovirus exposure and HLA in healthy donors. As to this clone: No antigen is known for it.

Study-level results: Cytomegalovirus-associated status was assigned to about 160 TCR beta chains.

Data came from immunoSEQ multiplex PCR; TCRdb stores just in-frame clones and leaves some out. The repertoire holds 130,000 to 150,000 clones, with just under 85% as singletons. This receptor was taken from a woman in her twenties or thirties in good health and CMV-seronegative. The specimen was PBMCs.

CDR3 sequence reads: CASSLGGQGRSPLHF. Written as DNA, the CDR3 is TGCGCCAGCAGCTTGGGGGGACAGGGGCGATCACCCCTCCACTTT. J is TRBJ1-6 and V is TRBV5-1, with 10 bases lining up with TRBD1. This CDR3 contains 15 residues. V shed 0 bases, J shed 10 bases, and the junction held 4 bases outside the gene matches. The germline CDR1 and CDR2 sequences are SGHRS and YFSETQ.